This is a list of T cell receptor beta chains from one sample in a study of PD-1 blockade in classical Hodgkin lymphoma. Measured with immunoSEQ multiplex PCR; TCRdb has only the in-frame clones, and not every one. This sample has 9,000 to 10,000 clones, with about 93% found just once. The sample was peripheral blood mononuclear cells (PBMCs), taken at baseline. Receptors originate from a human donor with classical Hodgkin lymphoma. Each CDR3 is given with its conserved first and last residue. Fields, in order: clone size, J gene, D gene, V gene, CDR3 protein, CDR3 DNA. A D gene is named only where the DNA matches it firmly. Expanded clones are given a class, and other clones once, few, many or no size at all.

NA	TRBJ2-7	NA	TRBV7-9	CASSLKGYEQYF	TGTGCCAGCAGCCTAAAGGGGTACGAGCAGTACTTC
NA	TRBJ1-4	TRBD1	TRBV11-3	CASSLRTGGEKLFF	TGTGCCAGCAGCTTAAGGACAGGGGGCGAAAAACTGTTTTTT
large	TRBJ2-2	TRBD2	TRBV7-3	CASSRLAGGASAPGELFF	TGTGCCAGCAGCCGCCTAGCGGGAGGGGCCTCTGCTCCCGGGGAGCTGTTTTTT
NA	TRBJ1-2	NA	TRBV10-3	CAISESVPGAENF	TGTGCCATCAGTGAGTCGGTGCCGGGAGCAGAAAACTTC
NA	TRBJ2-3	TRBD2	TRBV27	CASSLGGRGTDTQYF	TGTGCCAGCAGTTTGGGCGGGAGGGGCACAGATACGCAGTATTTT
once	TRBJ1-4	NA	TRBV7-9	CATRRGVNEKLFF	TGTGCCACCCGCAGGGGAGTTAACGAAAAACTGTTTTTT
NA	TRBJ2-3	TRBD2	TRBV12-5	CASELAGGLTQYF	TGTGCTAGTGAACTAGCGGGAGGCTTGACGCAGTATTTT
NA	TRBJ2-7	NA	TRBV2	CASSERAPGTISYEQYF	TGTGCCAGCAGTGAACGGGCGCCAGGGACGATCTCCTACGAGCAGTACTTC
once	TRBJ2-7	TRBD2	TRBV5-6	CASSSEREDPYEQYF	TGTGCCAGCAGCTCCGAGCGGGAGGACCCATACGAGCAGTACTTC
NA	TRBJ2-7	NA	TRBV4-2	CASSHAGDLDQQYF	TGTGCCAGCAGCCATGCAGGGGACCTAGACCAGCAGTACTTC
NA	TRBJ2-1	NA	TRBV5-1	CASSLGPGLSYNEQFF	TGCGCCAGCAGCTTGGGGCCAGGCCTGTCGTACAATGAGCAGTTCTTC
NA	TRBJ2-7	TRBD2	TRBV6-5	CASSPIAGGYEQYF	TGTGCCAGCAGCCCAATAGCGGGAGGCTACGAGCAGTACTTC
NA	TRBJ2-1	TRBD2	TRBV19	CASSGLAGEFDEQFF	TGTGCCAGTAGCGGACTAGCGGGAGAGTTCGATGAGCAGTTCTTC
NA	TRBJ2-7	TRBD1	TRBV6-5	CASSYARQGAYEQYF	TGTGCCAGCAGTTACGCAAGACAGGGGGCCTACGAGCAGTACTTC
NA	TRBJ2-1	NA	TRBV5-1	CASSREFSYNEQFF	TGCGCCAGCAGCCGGGAGTTCTCCTACAATGAGCAGTTCTTC
NA	TRBJ2-7	TRBD1	TRBV7-9	CASSLRAWDRSTYEQYF	TGTGCCAGCAGCTTAAGAGCATGGGACAGGTCCACCTACGAGCAGTACTTC
NA	TRBJ2-7	TRBD1	TRBV19	CASSIGWQGANEQYF	TGTGCCAGTAGTATCGGATGGCAGGGGGCCAACGAGCAGTACTTC
NA	TRBJ1-1	NA	TRBV6-4	CASSDSPWGAKNTEAFF	TGTGCCAGCAGTGACTCTCCTTGGGGGGCGAAGAACACTGAAGCTTTCTTT
once	TRBJ2-2	NA	TRBV27	CASSRSGPSTGELFF	TGTGCCAGCAGCCGGTCGGGGCCGAGCACCGGGGAGCTGTTTTTT
NA	TRBJ1-2	TRBD1	TRBV7-9	CASSLAGQPKVGYTF	TGTGCCAGCAGCTTAGCGGGACAGCCAAAAGTGGGCTACACCTTC
NA	TRBJ2-5	NA	TRBV10-2	CASSESNFLGPGRTQYF	TGCGCCAGCAGTGAGTCGAACTTCTTAGGGCCAGGGCGGACCCAGTACTTC
NA	TRBJ1-5	NA	TRBV5-6	CASSPGEFQPQHF	TGTGCCAGCAGTCCGGGGGAGTTTCAGCCCCAGCATTTT
NA	TRBJ1-3	NA	TRBV10-1	CASSAGSVLSGNTIYF	TGCGCCAGCAGTGCCGGGTCCGTACTCTCTGGAAACACCATATATTTT
NA	TRBJ2-1	TRBD2	TRBV11-3	CASSLDNWGLAGGSTFEQFF	TGTGCCAGCAGCTTAGATAATTGGGGTCTAGCGGGAGGATCTACGTTTGAGCAGTTCTTC
NA	TRBJ2-7	TRBD2	TRBV10-1	CASSDERPASGNYEQYF	TGCGCCAGCAGTGACGAGCGTCCGGCTAGCGGGAACTACGAGCAGTACTTC
NA	TRBJ1-3	NA	TRBV6-5	CASSKRVGRNTIYF	TGTGCCAGCAGCAAAAGGGTCGGGCGGAACACCATATATTTT
NA	TRBJ2-7	TRBD2	TRBV28	CASRHDPGLGNSYEQYF	TGTGCCAGCCGACATGATCCGGGACTAGGAAACTCCTACGAGCAGTACTTC
NA	TRBJ2-7	NA	TRBV6-1	CASSVGEQYF	TGTGCCAGCAGTGTGGGTGAGCAGTACTTC
NA	TRBJ2-7	NA	TRBV28	CASAQSSYEQYF	TGTGCCAGCGCCCAAAGCTCCTACGAGCAGTACTTC
NA	TRBJ2-6	NA	TRBV6-1	CASRHLVSGANVLTF	TGTGCCAGCAGGCACCTAGTCTCAGGGGCCAACGTCCTGACTTTC
NA	TRBJ1-2	NA	TRBV7-9	CASSLGPGGGYTF	TGTGCCAGCAGCTTAGGTCCGGGGGGAGGCTACACCTTC
NA	TRBJ2-1	NA	TRBV5-1	CASSLPTLSSYNEQFF	TGCGCCAGCAGCCTCCCGACTCTCAGCTCCTACAATGAGCAGTTCTTC
NA	TRBJ2-3	NA	TRBV11-3	CASSLEGPGADTQYF	TGTGCCAGCAGCTTAGAGGGGCCGGGGGCAGATACGCAGTATTTT
NA	TRBJ1-6	NA	TRBV30	CAWSPVPGRNSPLHF	TGTGCCTGGAGTCCGGTCCCTGGACGGAATTCACCCCTCCACTTT
NA	TRBJ2-5	TRBD2	TRBV10-3	CAISPGLLIGVSRQETQYF	TGTGCCATCAGCCCGGGACTACTGATAGGAGTCTCCAGGCAAGAGACCCAGTACTTC
NA	TRBJ2-7	NA	TRBV5-1	CASSLDSSTKSYEQYF	TGCGCCAGCAGCTTGGACAGCTCCACGAAAAGCTACGAGCAGTACTTC
NA	TRBJ1-5	TRBD1	TRBV6-1	CASRTGVQPQHF	TGTGCCAGCAGGACAGGGGTTCAGCCCCAGCATTTT
NA	TRBJ2-7	TRBD1	TRBV9	CASSATGVYEQYF	TGTGCCAGCAGCGCCACAGGGGTCTACGAGCAGTACTTC
NA	TRBJ2-3	NA	TRBV5-1	CASSLEGTYNGDTQYF	TGCGCCAGCAGCTTGGAAGGGACATACAATGGAGATACGCAGTATTTT
NA	TRBJ2-7	NA	TRBV18	CASSPRQGIPSYEQYF	TGTGCCAGCTCACCACGTCAGGGGATCCCGTCCTACGAGCAGTACTTC
once	TRBJ1-1	NA	TRBV19	CASSILGRKGKRAFF	TGTGCCAGTAGTATTTTAGGCAGGAAGGGGAAAAGAGCTTTCTTT
NA	TRBJ2-1	TRBD1	TRBV6-4	CASSGASGQGEVNEQFF	TGTGCCAGCAGTGGAGCCTCGGGACAGGGGGAGGTGAATGAGCAGTTCTTC
NA	TRBJ2-1	NA	TRBV7-2	CASSLVGTAVIF	TGTGCCAGCAGCTTAGTGGGTACGGCTGTCATCTTC
NA	TRBJ2-7	TRBD1	TRBV27	CASRGQDSYEQYF	TGTGCCAGCAGGGGACAGGACTCCTACGAGCAGTACTTC
once	TRBJ2-4	TRBD1	TRBV5-1	CASSSPRDRENIQYF	TGCGCCAGCAGCTCGCCCCGGGACAGGGAAAACATTCAGTACTTC
NA	TRBJ2-5	NA	TRBV11-2	CASSPRTREETQYF	TGTGCCAGCAGCCCCAGGACACGGGAAGAGACCCAGTACTTC
NA	TRBJ1-1	NA	TRBV6-5	CASSLSGTEAFF	TGTGCCAGCAGTCTGTCCGGGACAGAAGCTTTCTTT